This T cell receptor beta chain comes out of a study of blood T cell repertoires in COVID-19. Whole-study context: T cells, B-cell-depleted T cells, or PBMCs provided the cDNA or gDNA that served as material.

Germline CDR1 is MNHEY and CDR2 is SVGAGI. The V and J ends lost 2 bases and 1 base respectively, with 9 bases between them. The CDR3 spans 15 residues. Under the authors' procedure: Counts of nucleated cells, estimated from reference gene primer amplification, were obtained. This table comes from immunoSEQ multiplex PCR, and its TCRdb copy is limited to in-frame clones, with some not included. That table furnishes V, J and clone size, whereas the DNA furnished D and trimming. Here the sample spans 200,000 to 300,000 clones, roughly 84% being singletons. Specimen: peripheral blood. The V call is TRBV6-5, the J call TRBJ1-5; D is perhaps TRBD1 (6 bases). The sequence was obtained from a woman aged 40 to 50 who had recovered from COVID-19. CDR3 sequence (DNA): TGTGCCAGCAGTTACCTACAGGGAAGCAATCAGCCCCAGCATTTT. It is translated as CASSYLQGSNQPQHF.